This TCR beta chain is from a study of human T cells and chemical hapten exposure. Looking at the study overall: Patch tests applied 0.01% DPC to the upper back, read at 6 days.

Study outcomes and limitations: Having alopecia, the donors may differ immunologically from healthy people.

This clonotype came up many times. Antigen: not known. Time point noted: pre-sensitization, week 0. Stated treatment: therapeutic diphenylcyclopropenone sensitization with weekly scalp DPC. Germline V lookup: CDR1 SGHKS, CDR2 YYEKEE (reference sequence). V shed 5 bases and J 2 bases; nucleotides not matched to a gene: 4. There are 14 residues in the CDR3. MiXCR, applied by TCRdb to the RACE reads, yields one record per CDR3 protein. In the table there are around 330,000 distinct CDR3 sequences, around 5.5% of which are singletons. The chain uses TRBV5-5 and TRBJ2-7, with 10 bases fitting TRBD1. The receptor's source is a woman younger than 35 with alopecia areata. Some clones in this sample may be carry-over from other donors' samples. The material was whole blood, obtained in connection with sensitization to the hapten diphenylcyclopropenone (DPC). In DNA form, the CDR3 reads TGTGCCAGCAGGCGTGACAGGGGGCCCTACGAGCAGTACTTC. Its protein is CASRRDRGPYEQYF.